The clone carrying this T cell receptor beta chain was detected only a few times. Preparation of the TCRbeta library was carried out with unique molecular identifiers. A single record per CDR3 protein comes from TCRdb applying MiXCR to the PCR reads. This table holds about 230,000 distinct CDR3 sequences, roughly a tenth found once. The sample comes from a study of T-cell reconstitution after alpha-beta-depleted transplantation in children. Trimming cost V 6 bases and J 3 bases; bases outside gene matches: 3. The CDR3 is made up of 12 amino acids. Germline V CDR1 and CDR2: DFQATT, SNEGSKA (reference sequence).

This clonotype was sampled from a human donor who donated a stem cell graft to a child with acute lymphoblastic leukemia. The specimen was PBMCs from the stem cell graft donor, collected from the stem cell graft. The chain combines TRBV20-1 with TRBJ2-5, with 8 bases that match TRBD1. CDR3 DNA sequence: TGCAGTGCGCCGACAGGGGAAGAGACCCAGTACTTC. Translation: CSAPTGEETQYF.